This T cell receptor (beta chain) was retrieved from a study of a mutant IDH1 vaccine in newly diagnosed glioma. In the study overall: Therapy received beforehand was radiotherapy, temozolomide, or both, with most patients given both. Study findings and constraints: The vaccine induced immune responses, and these occurred in about 95% of patients.

In this sample, this clone turned up a few times. Antigen: not known. TCRdb keeps only in-frame clones here, not all; method: immunoSEQ multiplex PCR. The repertoire holds nearly 55,000 clones, 80% to 90% seen once, with around 4.1% in the top ten. Specified time point: week 35, safety follow-up. Topical imiquimod accompanied each vaccine dose, which consisted of 300 ug of mutant IDH1 20-mer peptide. The clonotype was recovered from a woman aged 18-29 years with glioma. The sample here was PBMCs, taken from a glioma patient whose treatment included an IDH1 peptide vaccine.

The CDR3 loop is CASSDRGGSGANVLTF. The CDR3 region has the DNA TGTGCCAGCAGTGACCGGGGTGGCTCTGGGGCCAACGTCCTGACTTTC. V is TRBV6-4 and J is TRBJ2-6, with D possibly being TRBD2 (5 bases). The CDR3 contains 16 residues. Per germline, CDR1 MRHNA and CDR2 SNTAGT. With 2 bases removed from V and 0 bases from J, the gap between germline ends came to 8 bases.